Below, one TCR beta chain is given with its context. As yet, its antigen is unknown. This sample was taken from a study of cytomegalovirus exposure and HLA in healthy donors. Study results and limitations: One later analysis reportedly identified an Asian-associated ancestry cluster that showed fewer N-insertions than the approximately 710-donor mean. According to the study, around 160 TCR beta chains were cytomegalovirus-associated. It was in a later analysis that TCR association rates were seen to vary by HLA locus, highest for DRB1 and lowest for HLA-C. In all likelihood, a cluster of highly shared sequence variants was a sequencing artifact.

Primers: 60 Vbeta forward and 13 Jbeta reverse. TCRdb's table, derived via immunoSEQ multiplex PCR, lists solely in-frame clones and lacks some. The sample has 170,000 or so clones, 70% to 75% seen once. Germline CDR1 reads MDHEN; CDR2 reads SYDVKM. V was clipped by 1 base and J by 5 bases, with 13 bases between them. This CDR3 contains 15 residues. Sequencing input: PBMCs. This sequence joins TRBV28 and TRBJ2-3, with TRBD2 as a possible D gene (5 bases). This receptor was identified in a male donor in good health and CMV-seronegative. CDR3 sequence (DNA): TGTGCCAGCAGTTTATTTGAGGGAGTTATAGATACGCAGTATTTT. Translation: CASSLFEGVIDTQYF.